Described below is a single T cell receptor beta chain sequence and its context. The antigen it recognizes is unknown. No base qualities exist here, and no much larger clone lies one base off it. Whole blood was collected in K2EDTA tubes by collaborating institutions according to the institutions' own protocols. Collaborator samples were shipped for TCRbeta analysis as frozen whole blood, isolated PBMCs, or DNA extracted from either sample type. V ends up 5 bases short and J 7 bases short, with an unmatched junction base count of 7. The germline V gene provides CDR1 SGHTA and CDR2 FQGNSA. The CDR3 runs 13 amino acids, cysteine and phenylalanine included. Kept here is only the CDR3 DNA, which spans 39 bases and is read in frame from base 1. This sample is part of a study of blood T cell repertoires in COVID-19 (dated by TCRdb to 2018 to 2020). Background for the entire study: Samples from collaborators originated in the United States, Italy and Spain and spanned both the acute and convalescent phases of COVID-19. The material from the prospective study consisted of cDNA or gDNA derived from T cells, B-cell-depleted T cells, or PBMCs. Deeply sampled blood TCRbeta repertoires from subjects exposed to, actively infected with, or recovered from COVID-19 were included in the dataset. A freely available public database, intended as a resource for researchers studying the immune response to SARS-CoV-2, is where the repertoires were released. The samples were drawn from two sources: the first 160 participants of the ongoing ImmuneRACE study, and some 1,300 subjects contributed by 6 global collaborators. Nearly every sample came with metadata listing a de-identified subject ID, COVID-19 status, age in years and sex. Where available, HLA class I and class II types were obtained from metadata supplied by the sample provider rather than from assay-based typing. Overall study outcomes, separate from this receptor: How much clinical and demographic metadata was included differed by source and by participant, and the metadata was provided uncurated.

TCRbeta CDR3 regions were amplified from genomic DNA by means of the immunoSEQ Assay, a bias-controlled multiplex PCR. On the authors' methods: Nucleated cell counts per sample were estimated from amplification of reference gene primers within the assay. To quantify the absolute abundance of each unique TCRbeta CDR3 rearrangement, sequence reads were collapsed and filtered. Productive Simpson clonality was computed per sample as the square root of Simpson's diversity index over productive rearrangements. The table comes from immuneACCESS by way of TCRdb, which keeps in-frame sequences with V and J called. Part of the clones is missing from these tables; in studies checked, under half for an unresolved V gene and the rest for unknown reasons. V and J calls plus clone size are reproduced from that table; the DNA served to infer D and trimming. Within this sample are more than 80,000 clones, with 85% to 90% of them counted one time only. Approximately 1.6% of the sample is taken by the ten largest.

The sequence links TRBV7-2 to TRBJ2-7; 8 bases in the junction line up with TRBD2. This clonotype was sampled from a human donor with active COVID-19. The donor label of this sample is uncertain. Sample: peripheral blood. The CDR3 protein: CASSQDRGGEQYF. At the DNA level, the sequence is TGTGCCAGCAGCCAGGACCGGGGGGGTGAGCAGTACTTC. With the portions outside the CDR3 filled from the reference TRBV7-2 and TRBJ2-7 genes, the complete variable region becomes GAGVSQSPSNKVTEKGKDVELRCDPISGHTALYWYRQSLGQGLEFLIYFQGNSAPDKSGLPSDRFSAERTGGSVSTLTIQRTQQEDSAVYLCASSQDRGGEQYFGPGTRLTVT.